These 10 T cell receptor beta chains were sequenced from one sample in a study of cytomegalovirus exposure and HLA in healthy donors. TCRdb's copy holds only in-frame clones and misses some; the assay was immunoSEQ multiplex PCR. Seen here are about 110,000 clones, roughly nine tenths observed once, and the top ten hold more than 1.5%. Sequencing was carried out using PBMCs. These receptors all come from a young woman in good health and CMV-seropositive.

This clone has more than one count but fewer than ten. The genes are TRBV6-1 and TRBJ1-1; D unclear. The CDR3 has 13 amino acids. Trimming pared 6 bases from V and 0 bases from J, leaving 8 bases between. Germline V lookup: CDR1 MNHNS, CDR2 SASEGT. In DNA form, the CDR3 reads TGTGCCAGCAGCATTAGATTGAACACTGAAGCTTTCTTT. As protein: CASSIRLNTEAFF.

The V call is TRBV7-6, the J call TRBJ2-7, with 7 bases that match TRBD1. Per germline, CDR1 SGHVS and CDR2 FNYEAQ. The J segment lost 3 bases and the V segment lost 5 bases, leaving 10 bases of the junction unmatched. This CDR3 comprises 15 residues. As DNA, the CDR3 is TGTGCCAGCAGCCGGGACAGTGGGATAGTCTACGAGCAGTACTTC. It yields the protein CASSRDSGIVYEQYF. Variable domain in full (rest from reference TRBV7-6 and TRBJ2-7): GAGVSQSPRYKVTKRGQDVALRCDPISGHVSLYWYRQALGQGPEFLTYFNYEAQQDKSGLPNDRFSAERPEGSISTLTIQRTEQRDSAMYRCASSRDSGIVYEQYFGPGTRLTVT.

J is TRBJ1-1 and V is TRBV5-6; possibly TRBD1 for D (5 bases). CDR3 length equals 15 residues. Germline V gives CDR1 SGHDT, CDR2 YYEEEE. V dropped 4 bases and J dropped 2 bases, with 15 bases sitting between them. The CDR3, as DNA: TGTGCCAGCAGCCCGGGGGGAGGCCTTAACACTGAAGCTTTCTTT. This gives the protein CASSPGGGLNTEAFF.

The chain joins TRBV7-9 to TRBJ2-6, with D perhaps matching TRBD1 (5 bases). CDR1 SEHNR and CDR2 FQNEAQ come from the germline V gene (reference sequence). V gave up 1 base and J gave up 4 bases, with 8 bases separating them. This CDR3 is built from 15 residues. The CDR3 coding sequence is TGTGCCAGCAGCTTAGAGGGGTCAGGGGCCAACGTCCTGACTTTC. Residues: CASSLEGSGANVLTF. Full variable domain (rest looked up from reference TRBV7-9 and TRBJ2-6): DTGVSQNPRHKITKRGQNVTFRCDPISEHNRLYWYRQTLGQGPEFLTYFQNEAQLEKSRLLSDRFSAERPKGSFSTLEIQRTEQGDSAMYLCASSLEGSGANVLTFGAGSRLTVL.

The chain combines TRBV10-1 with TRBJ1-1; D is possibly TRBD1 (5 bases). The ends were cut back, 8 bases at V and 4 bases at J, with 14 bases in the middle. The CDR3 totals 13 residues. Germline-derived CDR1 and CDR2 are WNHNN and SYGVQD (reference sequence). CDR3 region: CASSAGVSTEAFF. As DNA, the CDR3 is TGCGCCAGCTCCGCGGGGGTCTCCACTGAAGCTTTCTTT.

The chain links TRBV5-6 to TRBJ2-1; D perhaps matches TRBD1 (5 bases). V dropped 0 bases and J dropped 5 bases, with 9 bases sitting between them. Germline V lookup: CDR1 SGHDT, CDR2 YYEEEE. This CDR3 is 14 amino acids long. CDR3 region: CASSLAVRDNEQFF. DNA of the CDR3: TGTGCCAGCAGCTTGGCCGTCAGGGACAATGAGCAGTTCTTC.

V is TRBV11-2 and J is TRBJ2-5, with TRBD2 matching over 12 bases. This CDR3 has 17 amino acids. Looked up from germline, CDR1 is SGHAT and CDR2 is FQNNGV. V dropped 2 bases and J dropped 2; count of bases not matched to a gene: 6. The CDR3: CASSLTTSGGLQETQYF. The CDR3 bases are TGTGCCAGCAGCTTAACGACTAGCGGGGGATTACAAGAGACCCAGTACTTC.

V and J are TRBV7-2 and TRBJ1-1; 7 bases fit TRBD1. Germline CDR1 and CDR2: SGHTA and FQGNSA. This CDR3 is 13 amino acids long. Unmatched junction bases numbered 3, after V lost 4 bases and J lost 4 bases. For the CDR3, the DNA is TGTGCCAGCAGCTCACAGGGGAGCACTGAAGCTTTCTTT. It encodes CASSSQGSTEAFF.

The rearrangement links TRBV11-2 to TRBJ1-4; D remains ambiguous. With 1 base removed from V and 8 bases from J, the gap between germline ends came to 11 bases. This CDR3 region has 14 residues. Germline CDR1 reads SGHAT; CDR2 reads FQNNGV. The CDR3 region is CASSLGGLGEKLFF. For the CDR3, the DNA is TGTGCCAGCAGCTTAGGCGGGTTGGGGGAAAAACTGTTTTTT.

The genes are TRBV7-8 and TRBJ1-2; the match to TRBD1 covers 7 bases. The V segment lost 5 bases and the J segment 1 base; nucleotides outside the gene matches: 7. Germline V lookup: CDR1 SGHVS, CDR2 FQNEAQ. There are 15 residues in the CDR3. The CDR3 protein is CASSPDRDYNYGYTF. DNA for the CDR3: TGTGCCAGCAGCCCCGACAGGGATTATAACTATGGCTACACCTTC. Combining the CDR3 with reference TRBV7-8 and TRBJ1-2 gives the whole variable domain GAGVSQSPRYKVAKRGQDVALRCDPISGHVSLFWYQQALGQGPEFLTYFQNEAQLDKSGLPSDRFFAERPEGSVSTLKIQRTQQEDSAVYLCASSPDRDYNYGYTFGSGTRLTVV.